This TCR beta chain was recovered during a study of blood T cell repertoires in COVID-19 (dated by TCRdb to the early 2020s). Broadly, across the study: Samples covering the acute and convalescent phases of COVID-19 were provided by collaborators in the United States, Italy and Spain. The prospective study material was composed of cDNA or gDNA derived from T cells, B-cell-depleted T cells, or PBMCs. The dataset comprised deeply sampled blood TCRbeta repertoires from subjects exposed to, actively infected with, or recovered from COVID-19. The repertoires were released in a freely available public database intended as a resource for research on the immune response to SARS-CoV-2. The samples were drawn from two sources: the first 160 participants of the ongoing ImmuneRACE study, and 1,000 to 1,500 subjects contributed by 6 global collaborators. Sample metadata almost always included a de-identified subject ID, COVID-19 status, age in years and sex. Where available, HLA class I and class II types were taken from metadata supplied by the sample provider and were not determined by assay-based typing.

Results the study describes overall, beyond this receptor: Clinical and demographic metadata were provided uncurated, with the amount varying by source and participant.

A note on this clone: The clone's antigen remains unknown. Base qualities are not recorded, but no much larger clone differs from it by a single base.

The CDR3, cysteine through phenylalanine, is 13 amino acids long. Solely the CDR3 DNA is kept, with 39 bases framed from the first base. The germline V gene provides CDR1 SGDLS and CDR2 YYNGEE. Trimming costs V 3 bases and J 2 bases, and their ends lie 7 bases apart. Collaborating institutions collected whole blood in K2EDTA tubes following their own protocols. For TCRbeta analysis, collaborators shipped samples as frozen whole blood, isolated PBMCs, or DNA extracted from either of those sample types. The immunoSEQ Assay, a bias-controlled multiplex PCR, was used to amplify TCRbeta CDR3 regions from genomic DNA. The authors processed their data as follows. The number of nucleated cells in each sample was estimated by amplification of reference gene primers within the assay. To quantify the absolute abundance of each unique TCRbeta CDR3 rearrangement, sequence reads were collapsed and filtered. For each sample, productive Simpson clonality was calculated by taking the square root of Simpson's diversity index across productive rearrangements. The table was pulled from immuneACCESS by TCRdb, which kept in-frame rearrangements only. Such tables lose some clones; where checked, under half of the loss comes from unresolved V genes, and the rest has no known cause. V and J calls plus clone size are reproduced from that table; the DNA served to infer D and trimming. The table for this sample lists about 240,000 clones; roughly 77% of them were counted only once. The ten largest clones capture approximately 3.2% of the sample.

This clonotype was obtained from a woman older than 75 with acute or convalescent COVID-19. The sequence is built from TRBV9 and TRBJ2-3, with no reliable assignment of the D segment. Sequences were obtained from peripheral blood. CDR3 region: CASSAVNTDTQYF. The DNA sequence follows: TGTGCCAGCAGCGCCGTAAACACAGATACGCAGTATTTT. The variable domain in full, with residues beyond the CDR3 obtained from the reference TRBV9 and TRBJ2-3 genes, is DSGVTQTPKHLITATGQRVTLRCSPRSGDLSVYWYQQSLDQGLQFLIQYYNGEERAKGNILERFSAQQFPDLHSELNLSSLELGDSALYFCASSAVNTDTQYFGPGTRLTVL.